This is a list of T cell receptor beta chains from one sample in a study of blood T cell repertoires in COVID-19. Method: immunoSEQ multiplex PCR; TCRdb's copy keeps in-frame clones and lacks some. The sample carries 70,000 or so clones, over 75% recorded once. Sequences were obtained from peripheral blood. These receptors all come from a woman between 18 and 29 years old with acute or convalescent COVID-19. Each CDR3 is given with its conserved first and last residue. The order of the fields is V gene, J gene, CDR3 length, D gene, clone size, CDR3 DNA, CDR3 protein. A D gene is named only where the DNA matches it firmly. Rows give clone size only sometimes, using once, few, many, or a class for an expanded clone.

v_call: TRBV12-3/TRBV12-4
j_call: TRBJ2-1
cdr3_length: 12
d_call: -
clone_size: -
cdr3_nt: TGTGCCAGCAGTTTAACAGGGTATGAGCAGTTCTTC
cdr3_aa: CASSLTGYEQFF

v_call: TRBV6-5
j_call: TRBJ1-1
cdr3_length: 11
d_call: TRBD1
clone_size: -
cdr3_nt: TGTGCCAGCAGGCGACAGGGAGAAGCTTTCTTT
cdr3_aa: CASRRQGEAFF

v_call: TRBV5-5
j_call: TRBJ1-1
cdr3_length: 12
d_call: TRBD1
clone_size: -
cdr3_nt: TGTGCCAGCAGCTATACAGGGGCTGAAGCTTTCTTT
cdr3_aa: CASSYTGAEAFF

v_call: TRBV27
j_call: TRBJ1-1
cdr3_length: 16
d_call: -
clone_size: -
cdr3_nt: TGTGCCAGCAGTCTCCACGGGACAACCATGAACACTGAAGCTTTCTTT
cdr3_aa: CASSLHGTTMNTEAFF

v_call: TRBV10-3
j_call: TRBJ2-3
cdr3_length: 18
d_call: TRBD2
clone_size: -
cdr3_nt: TGTGCCATCAGTGAGCCGACGGTAGCGGGGGGGCCCGCAGATACGCAGTATTTT
cdr3_aa: CAISEPTVAGGPADTQYF

v_call: TRBV7-2
j_call: TRBJ2-7
cdr3_length: 16
d_call: TRBD2
clone_size: -
cdr3_nt: TGTGCCAGCAGCTTGCGCCAACTAGCGGGAGTAAGCGAGCAGTACTTC
cdr3_aa: CASSLRQLAGVSEQYF

v_call: TRBV27
j_call: TRBJ1-6
cdr3_length: 16
d_call: TRBD1
clone_size: -
cdr3_nt: TGTGCCAGCAGCTCTATCAAGACAGGGAATAATTCACCCCTCCACTTT
cdr3_aa: CASSSIKTGNNSPLHF

v_call: TRBV29-1
j_call: TRBJ2-1
cdr3_length: 14
d_call: TRBD2
clone_size: -
cdr3_nt: TGCAGCGTTGTACCGACGGGGGGACTCAATGAGCAGTTCTTC
cdr3_aa: CSVVPTGGLNEQFF

v_call: TRBV6-6
j_call: TRBJ2-4
cdr3_length: 14
d_call: -
clone_size: once
cdr3_nt: TGTGCCAGCGCGGAGGGGCGGGCCAAAAACATTCAGTACTTC
cdr3_aa: CASAEGRAKNIQYF

v_call: TRBV19
j_call: TRBJ1-4
cdr3_length: 11
d_call: -
clone_size: -
cdr3_nt: TGTGCCAACTGGAAGGGAGGGAAACTGTTTTTT
cdr3_aa: CANWKGGKLFF

v_call: TRBV19
j_call: TRBJ2-4
cdr3_length: 13
d_call: -
clone_size: -
cdr3_nt: TGTGCCAGTAGTATCGGGGGACCGAACATTCAGTACTTC
cdr3_aa: CASSIGGPNIQYF

v_call: TRBV11-2
j_call: TRBJ2-7
cdr3_length: 14
d_call: TRBD1
clone_size: -
cdr3_nt: TGTGCCAGCAGCACAGGGACAGGGAGACACGAGCAGTACTTC
cdr3_aa: CASSTGTGRHEQYF

v_call: TRBV7-9
j_call: TRBJ1-4
cdr3_length: 15
d_call: TRBD1
clone_size: -
cdr3_nt: TGTGCCAGCAGCCACGGGGACAGCGGAAATGAAAAACTGTTTTTT
cdr3_aa: CASSHGDSGNEKLFF

v_call: TRBV27
j_call: TRBJ2-1
cdr3_length: 13
d_call: TRBD2
clone_size: -
cdr3_nt: TGTGCCAGCAGTCTAGCGGCACACAATGAGCAGTTCTTC
cdr3_aa: CASSLAAHNEQFF

v_call: TRBV29-1
j_call: TRBJ2-1
cdr3_length: 13
d_call: TRBD1
clone_size: once
cdr3_nt: TGCAGCGTAATGACAGGGACAGACAATGAGCAGTTCTTC
cdr3_aa: CSVMTGTDNEQFF

v_call: TRBV6-6
j_call: TRBJ2-3
cdr3_length: 16
d_call: TRBD1
clone_size: -
cdr3_nt: TGTGCCAGCAGCTGGAACTTGGGACAGGCCACAGATACGCAGTATTTT
cdr3_aa: CASSWNLGQATDTQYF

v_call: TRBV10-3
j_call: TRBJ2-3
cdr3_length: 15
d_call: TRBD2
clone_size: few
cdr3_nt: TGTGCCATCAAAGGTAGCGGGGGGTACACAGATACGCAGTATTTT
cdr3_aa: CAIKGSGGYTDTQYF

v_call: TRBV7-9
j_call: TRBJ2-1
cdr3_length: 16
d_call: TRBD2
clone_size: -
cdr3_nt: TGTGCCAGCAGCACTCCTTCTAGCGGGAGTTACAATGAGCAGTTCTTC
cdr3_aa: CASSTPSSGSYNEQFF

v_call: TRBV7-8
j_call: TRBJ1-4
cdr3_length: 16
d_call: -
clone_size: -
cdr3_nt: TGTGCCAGCAGCTCCACAGGGAGGGGAAATGATTTGGGGGTGTTTTTT
cdr3_aa: CASSSTGRGNDLGVFF

v_call: TRBV9
j_call: TRBJ1-1
cdr3_length: 13
d_call: -
clone_size: -
cdr3_nt: TGTGCCAGCAGCCCCCAGCGTAACACTGAAGCTTTCTTT
cdr3_aa: CASSPQRNTEAFF

v_call: TRBV7-9
j_call: TRBJ1-3
cdr3_length: 12
d_call: -
clone_size: -
cdr3_nt: TGTGCCAGCAGCTTTACAGGGAACACCATATATTTT
cdr3_aa: CASSFTGNTIYF

v_call: TRBV27
j_call: TRBJ1-2
cdr3_length: 12
d_call: TRBD1
clone_size: -
cdr3_nt: TGTGCCACCGGAGCCAGGGGGGAAGGCTACACCTTC
cdr3_aa: CATGARGEGYTF

v_call: TRBV29-1
j_call: TRBJ2-5
cdr3_length: 14
d_call: -
clone_size: -
cdr3_nt: TGCAGCGTCGGTGAAGATGGGGCGAGGGAGACCCAGTACTTC
cdr3_aa: CSVGEDGARETQYF

v_call: TRBV6-5
j_call: TRBJ2-7
cdr3_length: 11
d_call: -
clone_size: -
cdr3_nt: TGTGCCAGCAGTAACCTACGGGAGCAGTACTTC
cdr3_aa: CASSNLREQYF

v_call: TRBV4-1
j_call: TRBJ1-5
cdr3_length: 15
d_call: -
clone_size: -
cdr3_nt: TGCGCCAGCAGCCAAGACCCTACAGGCTCCCAGCCCCAGCATTTT
cdr3_aa: CASSQDPTGSQPQHF

v_call: TRBV5-1
j_call: TRBJ2-5
cdr3_length: 14
d_call: -
clone_size: -
cdr3_nt: TGCGCCAGCAGCTCCCGGCAGGGCCAAGAGACCCAGTACTTC
cdr3_aa: CASSSRQGQETQYF

v_call: TRBV5-8
j_call: TRBJ2-7
cdr3_length: 15
d_call: -
clone_size: -
cdr3_nt: TGTGCCAGCAGCCTAGGGGACCGGGACACCTACGAGCAGTACTTC
cdr3_aa: CASSLGDRDTYEQYF

v_call: TRBV9
j_call: TRBJ2-3
cdr3_length: 13
d_call: -
clone_size: -
cdr3_nt: TGTGCCAGCAGCGTGCGGAACACAGATACGCAGTATTTT
cdr3_aa: CASSVRNTDTQYF

v_call: TRBV6-2/TRBV6-3
j_call: TRBJ1-1
cdr3_length: 13
d_call: -
clone_size: -
cdr3_nt: TGTGCCAGCAGTTACACAAAGAACACTGAAGCTTTCTTT
cdr3_aa: CASSYTKNTEAFF

v_call: TRBV5-1
j_call: TRBJ2-3
cdr3_length: 14
d_call: -
clone_size: -
cdr3_nt: TGCGCCAGCAGCTTGGGAACTAGATCAGATACGCAGTATTTT
cdr3_aa: CASSLGTRSDTQYF

v_call: TRBV13
j_call: TRBJ1-1
cdr3_length: 15
d_call: -
clone_size: -
cdr3_nt: TGTGCCAGCAGCCCCGTGGGGGGAATGAACACTGAAGCTTTCTTT
cdr3_aa: CASSPVGGMNTEAFF

v_call: TRBV19
j_call: TRBJ1-4
cdr3_length: 15
d_call: -
clone_size: once
cdr3_nt: TGTGCCAGTAGTATCGGGAGGAGTGGTAATGAAAAACTGTTTTTT
cdr3_aa: CASSIGRSGNEKLFF

v_call: TRBV14
j_call: TRBJ1-1
cdr3_length: 13
d_call: -
clone_size: -
cdr3_nt: TGTGCCAGCAGCCCCGGACAGCCGACTGAAGCTTTCTTT
cdr3_aa: CASSPGQPTEAFF

v_call: TRBV28
j_call: TRBJ1-3
cdr3_length: 16
d_call: -
clone_size: -
cdr3_nt: TGTGCCAGCAGGAGAACCACAGGGATCTCTGGAAACACCATATATTTT
cdr3_aa: CASRRTTGISGNTIYF

v_call: TRBV4-1
j_call: TRBJ1-1
cdr3_length: 15
d_call: -
clone_size: -
cdr3_nt: TGCGCCAGCAGCCATGGACGCCTGGGGGGGCCTGAAGCTTTCTTT
cdr3_aa: CASSHGRLGGPEAFF

v_call: TRBV2
j_call: TRBJ2-7
cdr3_length: 14
d_call: TRBD1
clone_size: -
cdr3_nt: TGTGCCAGCGCTGGGACAGGGGGTTTCTACGAGCAGTACTTC
cdr3_aa: CASAGTGGFYEQYF

v_call: TRBV29-1
j_call: TRBJ2-1
cdr3_length: 18
d_call: -
clone_size: -
cdr3_nt: TGCAGCGTCGGTCGCCACGAGCCCGCCCCGACACCCGACAATGAGCAGTTCTTC
cdr3_aa: CSVGRHEPAPTPDNEQFF